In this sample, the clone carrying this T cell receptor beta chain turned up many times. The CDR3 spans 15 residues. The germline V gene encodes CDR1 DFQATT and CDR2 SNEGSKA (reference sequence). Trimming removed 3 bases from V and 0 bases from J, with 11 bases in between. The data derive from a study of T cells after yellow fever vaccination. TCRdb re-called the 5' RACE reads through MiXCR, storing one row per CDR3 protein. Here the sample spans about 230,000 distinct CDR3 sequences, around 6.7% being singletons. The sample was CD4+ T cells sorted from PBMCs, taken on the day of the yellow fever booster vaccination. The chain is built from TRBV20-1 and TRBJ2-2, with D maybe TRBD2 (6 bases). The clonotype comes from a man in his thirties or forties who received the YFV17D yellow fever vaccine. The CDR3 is CSASRGTPNTGELFF. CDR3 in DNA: TGCAGTGCTAGTCGCGGGACTCCGAACACCGGGGAGCTGTTTTTT.